The next 22 T cell receptor beta chains were all read from a single sample in a study of T cells in Graves' hyperthyroidism and ophthalmopathy. The TCR beta CDR3 regions underwent amplification using RNA transcripts as the source. The study used the HTBI primer set for a first-round RT-PCR of the TCR CDR3. TCRdb re-analysed the multiplex PCR reads in MiXCR, keeping a single row per CDR3 protein. The sample includes 550,000 to 700,000 distinct CDR3 sequences, approximately 44% of them seen just once. The sequenced sample was peripheral blood or thyroid tissue (not recorded which). The receptors originated from an adult woman with Graves' disease, either hyperthyroidism or ophthalmopathy (not recorded which).

Ten or more counts support this clonotype. This rearrangement joins TRBV2 to TRBJ1-1; 9 bases line up with TRBD1. V shed 4 bases and J 5 bases; nucleotides not matched to a gene: 14. Germline CDR1 reads SNHLY; CDR2 reads FYNNEI. This CDR3 is 17 amino acids long. For the CDR3, the DNA is TGTGCCAGCAGTGCCGGGGACAGGGTAAGGTGGAAAACTGAAGCTTTCTTT. Translation gives CASSAGDRVRWKTEAFF.

This clonotype occurred once. The J gene is TRBJ1-2, the V gene TRBV7-9; D possibly corresponds to TRBD1 (5 bases). The CDR3 has 15 amino acids. Germline loops: CDR1 SEHNR, CDR2 FQNEAQ (reference sequence). V lost 5 bases and J 3 bases, leaving 16 bases between the germline ends. Here the CDR3 reads CASSPLGREDYGYTF. The CDR3 DNA reads as TGTGCCAGCAGCCCCCTTGGCAGGGAGGACTATGGCTACACCTTC.

V is TRBV5-1 and J is TRBJ1-5, with D uncertain. The CDR3 is 14 amino acids. V lost 4 bases to trimming and J lost 0 bases, with 8 bases between them. Germline loops: CDR1 SGHRS, CDR2 YFSETQ. CDR3 residues: CASSEGTSNQPQHF. In DNA, the CDR3 is TGCGCCAGCAGCGAGGGCACTAGCAATCAGCCCCAGCATTTT.

This clonotype was seen ten or more times. The chain has TRBV4-2 and TRBJ2-5, with D possibly matching TRBD2 (6 bases). The CDR3 consists of 15 residues. The germline CDR1 and CDR2 sequences are LGHNA and YNFKEQ. V dropped 1 base and J dropped 3 bases, with 12 bases sitting between them. CDR3 sequence (DNA): TGTGCCAGCAGCCAAGGTTCGGGAGTGGAAGAGACCCAGTACTTC. It is translated as CASSQGSGVEETQYF.

V is TRBV29-1 and J is TRBJ2-6, with no clear D. Germline values: CDR1 SQVTM, CDR2 ANQGSEA. V dropped 0 bases and J dropped 4 bases, with 1 base sitting between them. This CDR3 spans 12 amino acids. The CDR3, as DNA: TGCAGCGTTGAAGAAGGGGCCAACGTCCTGACTTTC. It encodes CSVEEGANVLTF. Complete variable domain (other parts from reference TRBV29-1 and TRBJ2-6): SAVISQKPSRDICQRGTSLTIQCQVDSQVTMMFWYRQQPGQSLTLIATANQGSEATYESGFVIDKFPISRPNLTFSTLTVSNMSPEDSSIYLCSVEEGANVLTFGAGSRLTVL.

The rearrangement links TRBV24-1 to TRBJ2-5, with unresolved D. Germline-derived CDR1 and CDR2 are KGHDR and SFDVKD. This CDR3 has 13 residues. Trimming removed 8 bases at V and 0 bases at J, with 9 bases between. The CDR3: CATKTPYQETQYF. In DNA form, the CDR3 reads TGTGCCACCAAAACACCGTACCAAGAGACCCAGTACTTC.

This chain connects TRBV19 to TRBJ1-5; 11 bases map to TRBD1. CDR1 LNHDA and CDR2 SQIVND come from the germline V gene (reference sequence). Germline trimming cut 7 bases from V and 5 bases from J; bases unmatched to any gene: 7. This CDR3 is built from 15 residues. CDR3 residues: CASNPGQGADQPQHF. The CDR3 nucleotides are TGTGCCAGTAACCCAGGACAGGGGGCCGATCAGCCCCAGCATTTT.

The gene calls are TRBV19 and TRBJ1-1; D gene ambiguous. The CDR3 is 11 residues long. CDR1 LNHDA and CDR2 SQIVND come from the germline V gene (reference sequence). The V gene lost 4 bases and the J gene lost 11 bases, with 11 bases spanning the gap. CDR3 nucleotides: TGTGCCAGTAGTAGGGGAAGAAGGGCTTTCTTT. It is translated as CASSRGRRAFF.

Points on this clonotype: A junction end diverges from the germline sequence, so it may reflect a read error. The chain joins TRBV10-3 to TRBJ2-7, with TRBD1 matching over 7 bases. This CDR3 has 13 amino acids. The germline gives CDR1 ENHRY, CDR2 SYGVKD. In nucleotides, the CDR3 is TGTGTCACAAGAACAGGGGATAAATACGAGCAGCACTTC. This encodes CVTRTGDKYEQHF.

The chain carries TRBV25-1 and TRBJ2-2, with D perhaps matching TRBD1 (5 bases). This CDR3 is 16 amino acids long. Germline values: CDR1 MGHDK, CDR2 SYGVNS. V was shortened by 5 bases and J by 1 base, with 14 bases between the two germline ends. The CDR3 spells CASSKGDYGNTGELFF. CDR3 coding DNA: TGTGCCAGCAGTAAAGGGGATTACGGGAACACCGGGGAGCTGTTTTTT.

This clonotype has more than one count but fewer than ten. This chain links TRBV7-9 with TRBJ1-2; D unresolved. This CDR3 has 14 residues. V lost 11 bases and J lost 7, with 23 bases in between. Germline CDR1 SEHNR, CDR2 FQNEAQ (reference sequence). CDR3 loop: CAWSYTGSGVGYTF. For the CDR3, the DNA is TGTGCCTGGAGTTATACGGGGTCGGGAGTTGGCTACACCTTC.

This clonotype came up many times. The rearrangement uses TRBV6-5 and TRBJ2-7; TRBD1 or TRBD2 may be the D gene (5 bases each). V lost 4 bases, J lost 4 bases, and 17 bases lay in between. CDR3 length: 15 amino acids. Looked up from germline, CDR1 is MNHEY and CDR2 is SVGAGI. CDR3 sequence (DNA): TGTGCCAGCAGTTGGACTTGGAGAGCAGGGTACGAGCAGTACTTC. Protein sequence: CASSWTWRAGYEQYF.

V is TRBV24-1 and J is TRBJ2-3; a possible D gene is TRBD2 (6 bases). Germline-derived CDR1 and CDR2 are KGHDR and SFDVKD. The CDR3 consists of 15 residues. V dropped 4 bases and J dropped 3 bases, with 13 bases sitting between them. In DNA form, the CDR3 reads TGTGCCACCAGTGAGGGAGGAGGGACGACAGATACGCAGTATTTT. It specifies CATSEGGGTTDTQYF.

Many counts were recorded for this clonotype. The V call is TRBV4-1, the J call TRBJ1-3; D is perhaps TRBD1 (5 bases). The CDR3 covers 20 residues. The germline V and J ends were trimmed by 2 bases and 1 base, with 24 bases remaining between them. CDR1 and CDR2 (germline): MGHRA, YSYEKL. In DNA form, the CDR3 reads TGCGCCAGCAGCCAATTTGACAGACCTAGTTACTCAGGGTCTGGAAACACCATATATTTT. It translates to CASSQFDRPSYSGSGNTIYF.

This clonotype was detected ten times or more. This chain connects TRBV2 to TRBJ2-1; TRBD2 agrees at 8 bases. The CDR3 contains 14 residues. Germline CDR1 and CDR2: SNHLY and FYNNEI. Losses at the gene ends were 8 bases for V and 5 bases for J; bases not matched to a gene: 8. CDR3 coding DNA: TGTGCCAGCTTACGACTAGCGAAAGACAATGAGCAGTTCTTC. Translating it yields CASLRLAKDNEQFF.

This clonotype was picked up many times. The chain uses TRBV10-3 and TRBJ2-7, with a possible D match to TRBD2 (6 bases). The CDR3 is 16 residues long. V lost 2 bases to trimming and J lost 2 bases, with 16 bases between them. CDR1 is ENHRY, CDR2 SYGVKD, per germline. DNA of the CDR3: TGTGCCATCAGTGAGAGGGCGGGGACCCCCGCCTACGAGCAGTACTTC. Translated, it gives CAISERAGTPAYEQYF.

The chain joins TRBV5-6 to TRBJ2-5; a possible D gene is TRBD1 (5 bases). V lost 0 bases and J lost 5, with 11 bases in between. This CDR3 is built from 14 residues. Germline V gene lookup returns CDR1 SGHDT and CDR2 YYEEEE. CDR3: CASSLARRVETQYF. CDR3 nucleotides: TGTGCCAGCAGCTTGGCGCGCAGGGTGGAGACCCAGTACTTC.

This clonotype was seen more than once but under ten times. J is TRBJ1-2 and V is TRBV7-9; 10 nucleotides agree with TRBD1. There are 14 residues in the CDR3. Trimming cost V 6 bases and J 6 bases; bases outside gene matches: 7. Germline values: CDR1 SEHNR, CDR2 FQNEAQ (reference sequence). The CDR3 DNA follows: TGTGCCAGCAGAGATTCGGGACAGGGGAATGGCTACACCTTC. This gives the protein CASRDSGQGNGYTF.

This clonotype came up many times. This sequence joins TRBV5-1 and TRBJ1-5; a possible D gene is TRBD1 (6 bases). Trimming cost V 4 bases and J 9 bases, with 20 bases left between them. The CDR3 covers 15 residues. Germline V gives CDR1 SGHRS, CDR2 YFSETQ. CDR3 sequence (DNA): TGCGCCAGCAGCCTCTTACCCGGGGGGGCGCGGCCCCAGCATTTT. Translating gives CASSLLPGGARPQHF.

This clonotype was recorded many times. This chain uses TRBV7-9 with TRBJ2-7; D remains unclear. The CDR3 has 11 residues. V lost 8 bases and J lost 4, with 9 bases in between. From germline, CDR1 is SEHNR and CDR2 FQNEAQ (reference sequence). The CDR3 region has the DNA TGTGCCAGCGCGGTACAGTACGAGCAGTACTTC. This encodes CASAVQYEQYF.

This chain joins TRBV11-2 and TRBJ1-2; a weak D match, TRBD1 (5 bases). The CDR3 runs to 15 residues. The V end was cut by 3 bases, the J end by 4 bases, with 15 bases between. Germline values: CDR1 SGHAT, CDR2 FQNNGV. The CDR3 here is CASSLAPGTSYGYTF. The CDR3 region has the DNA TGTGCCAGCAGCTTGGCTCCGGGGACTTCCTATGGCTACACCTTC.

This clonotype was seen at least ten times. This sequence joins TRBV12-3 or TRBV12-4 and TRBJ2-7; possibly TRBD1 or TRBD2 for D (6 bases each). V was cut by 3 bases and J by 4 bases, with 16 bases left in between. The CDR3 spans 15 residues. The CDR3 sequence is CASSFIGGGGYEQYF. The CDR3 DNA is TGTGCCAGCAGTTTTATAGGGGGAGGTGGGTACGAGCAGTACTTC.